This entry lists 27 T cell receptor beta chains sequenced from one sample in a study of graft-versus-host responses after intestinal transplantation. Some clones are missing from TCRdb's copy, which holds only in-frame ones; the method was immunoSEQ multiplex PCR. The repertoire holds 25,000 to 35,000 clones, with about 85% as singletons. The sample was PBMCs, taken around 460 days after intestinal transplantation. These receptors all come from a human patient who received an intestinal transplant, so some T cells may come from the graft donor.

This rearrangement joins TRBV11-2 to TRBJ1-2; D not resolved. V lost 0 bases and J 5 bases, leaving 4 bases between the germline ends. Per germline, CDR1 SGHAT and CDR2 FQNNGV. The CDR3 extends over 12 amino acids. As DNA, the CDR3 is TGTGCCAGCAGCTTAGACATGTATGGCTACACCTTC. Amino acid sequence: CASSLDMYGYTF.

The CDR3: CATSRGSTGENIQYF. The CDR3 bases are TGTGCCACCAGCAGAGGCAGCACAGGTGAAAACATTCAGTACTTC. The gene calls are TRBV15 and TRBJ2-4, with D possibly TRBD1 on 5 matching bases. Looked up from germline, CDR1 is LNHNV and CDR2 is YYDKDF (reference sequence). The CDR3 has 15 amino acids. V shed 1 base and J shed 5 bases, with 12 bases lying between them.

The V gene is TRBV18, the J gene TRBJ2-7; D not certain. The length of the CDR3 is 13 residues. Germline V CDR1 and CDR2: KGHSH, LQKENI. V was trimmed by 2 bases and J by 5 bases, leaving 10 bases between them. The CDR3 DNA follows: TGTGCCAGCTCACCAAATAATCGGGACGAGCAGTACTTC. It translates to CASSPNNRDEQYF.

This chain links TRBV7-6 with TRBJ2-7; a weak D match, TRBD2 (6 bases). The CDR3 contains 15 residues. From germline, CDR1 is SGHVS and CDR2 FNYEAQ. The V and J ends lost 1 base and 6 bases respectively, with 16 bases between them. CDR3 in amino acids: CASSLVGDSTSEQYF. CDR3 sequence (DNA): TGTGCCAGCAGCTTAGTAGGGGACTCCACAAGCGAGCAGTACTTC. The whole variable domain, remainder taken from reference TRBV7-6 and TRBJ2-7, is GAGVSQSPRYKVTKRGQDVALRCDPISGHVSLYWYRQALGQGPEFLTYFNYEAQQDKSGLPNDRFSAERPEGSISTLTIQRTEQRDSAMYRCASSLVGDSTSEQYFGPGTRLTVT.

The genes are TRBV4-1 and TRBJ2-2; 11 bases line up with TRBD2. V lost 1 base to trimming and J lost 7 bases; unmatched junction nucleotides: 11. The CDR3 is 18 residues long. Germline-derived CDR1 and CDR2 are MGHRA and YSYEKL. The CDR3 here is CASSQAATSGSRFGELFF. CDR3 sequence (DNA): TGCGCCAGCAGCCAAGCCGCAACTAGCGGGAGTAGGTTCGGGGAGCTGTTTTTT.

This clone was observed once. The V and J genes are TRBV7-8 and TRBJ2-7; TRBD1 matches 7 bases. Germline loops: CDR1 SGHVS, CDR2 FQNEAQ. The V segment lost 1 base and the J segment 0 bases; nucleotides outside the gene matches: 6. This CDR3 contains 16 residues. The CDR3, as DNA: TGTGCCAGCAGCTTAGAACAGGGGCCCTTCTCCTACGAGCAGTACTTC. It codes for CASSLEQGPFSYEQYF.

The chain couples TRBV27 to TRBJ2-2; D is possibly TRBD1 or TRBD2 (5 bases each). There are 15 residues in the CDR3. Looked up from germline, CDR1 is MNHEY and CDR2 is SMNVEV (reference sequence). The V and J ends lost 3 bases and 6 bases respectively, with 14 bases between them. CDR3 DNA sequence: TGTGCCAGCAGTTTCGGGACGGGGATCGCCGGGGAGCTGTTTTTT. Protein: CASSFGTGIAGELFF.

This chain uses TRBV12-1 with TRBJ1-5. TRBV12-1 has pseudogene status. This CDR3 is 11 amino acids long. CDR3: CARDYRDPQHF. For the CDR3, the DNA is TGTGCCAGGGACTACAGGGATCCCCAGCATTTT.

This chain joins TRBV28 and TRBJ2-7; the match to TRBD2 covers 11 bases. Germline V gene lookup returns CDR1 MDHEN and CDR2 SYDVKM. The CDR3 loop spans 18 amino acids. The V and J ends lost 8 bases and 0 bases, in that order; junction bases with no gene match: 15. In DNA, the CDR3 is TGTGCCAGCCTACCGGCCGGGACTAGCGGTTCACTCTCCTACGAGCAGTACTTC. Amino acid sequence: CASLPAGTSGSLSYEQYF.

The CDR3 DNA reads as TGTGCCAGCAGCCGGACAGGGGGCAATCAGCCCCAGCATTTT. It yields the protein CASSRTGGNQPQHF. This rearrangement joins TRBV2 to TRBJ1-5; 9 bases map to TRBD1. The V gene's germline CDR1 is SNHLY and CDR2 FYNNEI. This CDR3 is 14 amino acids long. The ends lost 6 bases at V and 2 bases at J; junction bases unmatched: 2.

The CDR3 region is CASSLALGFNEKLFF. In DNA form, the CDR3 reads TGTGCCAGCAGCTTAGCTTTAGGTTTTAATGAAAAACTGTTTTTT. The chain employs TRBV7-2 and TRBJ1-4; no clear D. The V end was cut by 0 bases, the J end by 4 bases, with 9 bases between. This CDR3 is built from 15 residues. CDR1 and CDR2 (germline): SGHTA, FQGNSA.

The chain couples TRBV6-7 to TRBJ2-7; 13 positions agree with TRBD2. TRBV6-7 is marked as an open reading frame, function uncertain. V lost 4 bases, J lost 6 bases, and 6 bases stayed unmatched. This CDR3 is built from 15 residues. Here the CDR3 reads CASSCRTSGSGEQYF. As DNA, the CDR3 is TGTGCCAGCAGTTGCCGGACTAGCGGGAGCGGCGAGCAGTACTTC.

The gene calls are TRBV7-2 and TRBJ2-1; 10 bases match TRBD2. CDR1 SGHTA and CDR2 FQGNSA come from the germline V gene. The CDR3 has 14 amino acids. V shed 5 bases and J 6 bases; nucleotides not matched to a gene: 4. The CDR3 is CASSNSGGFNEQFF. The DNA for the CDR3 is TGTGCCAGCAGCAATAGCGGGGGGTTCAATGAGCAGTTCTTC.

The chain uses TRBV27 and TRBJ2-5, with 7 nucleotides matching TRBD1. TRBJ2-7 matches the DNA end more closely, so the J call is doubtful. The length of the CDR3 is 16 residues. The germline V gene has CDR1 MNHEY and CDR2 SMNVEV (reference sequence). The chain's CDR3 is CASSLVASTGVYEQYF. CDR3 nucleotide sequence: TGTGCCAGCAGTTTAGTAGCTAGTACAGGGGTCTACGAGCAGTACTTC.

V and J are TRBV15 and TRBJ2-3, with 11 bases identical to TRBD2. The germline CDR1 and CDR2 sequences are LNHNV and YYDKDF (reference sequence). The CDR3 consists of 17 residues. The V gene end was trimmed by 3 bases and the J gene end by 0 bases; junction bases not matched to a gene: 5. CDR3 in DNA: TGTGCCACCAGCAGGGGGACTAGCGGATATAGCACAGATACGCAGTATTTT. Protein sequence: CATSRGTSGYSTDTQYF. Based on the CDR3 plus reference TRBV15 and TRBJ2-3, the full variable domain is DAMVIQNPRYQVTQFGKPVTLSCSQTLNHNVMYWYQQKSSQAPKLLFHYYDKDFNNEADTPDNFQSRRPNTSFCFLDIRSPGLGDTAMYLCATSRGTSGYSTDTQYFGPGTRLTVL.

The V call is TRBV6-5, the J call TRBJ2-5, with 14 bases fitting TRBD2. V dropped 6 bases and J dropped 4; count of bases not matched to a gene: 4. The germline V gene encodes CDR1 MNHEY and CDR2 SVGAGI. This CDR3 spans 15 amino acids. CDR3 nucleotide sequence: TGTGCCAGCAGCCAGGGACTAGCGGGAGCAGAGACCCAGTACTTC. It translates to CASSQGLAGAETQYF.

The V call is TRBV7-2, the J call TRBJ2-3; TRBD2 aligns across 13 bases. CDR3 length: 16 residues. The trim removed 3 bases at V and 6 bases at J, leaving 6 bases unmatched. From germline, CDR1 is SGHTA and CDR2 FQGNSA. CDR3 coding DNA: TGTGCCAGCAGCTTTCGGACTAGCGGGAGAAGTGATACGCAGTATTTT. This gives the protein CASSFRTSGRSDTQYF. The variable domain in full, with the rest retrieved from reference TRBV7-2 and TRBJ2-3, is GAGVSQSPSNKVTEKGKDVELRCDPISGHTALYWYRQSLGQGLEFLIYFQGNSAPDKSGLPSDRFSAERTGGSVSTLTIQRTQQEDSAVYLCASSFRTSGRSDTQYFGPGTRLTVL.

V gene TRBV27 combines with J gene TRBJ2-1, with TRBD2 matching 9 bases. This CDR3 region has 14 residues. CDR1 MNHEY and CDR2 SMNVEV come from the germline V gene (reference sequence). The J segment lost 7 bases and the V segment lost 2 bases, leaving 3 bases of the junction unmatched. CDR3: CASSLGTSLNEQFF. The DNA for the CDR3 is TGTGCCAGCAGTTTAGGGACTAGCCTAAATGAGCAGTTCTTC.

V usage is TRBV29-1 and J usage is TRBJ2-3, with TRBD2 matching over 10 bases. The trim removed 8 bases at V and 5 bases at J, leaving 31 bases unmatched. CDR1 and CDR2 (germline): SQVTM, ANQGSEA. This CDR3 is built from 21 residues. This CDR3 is CSSFVVLRGYESGRAKDTQYF. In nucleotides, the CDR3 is TGCAGCTCCTTCGTCGTTCTAAGAGGTTATGAAAGCGGGAGGGCCAAAGATACGCAGTATTTT.

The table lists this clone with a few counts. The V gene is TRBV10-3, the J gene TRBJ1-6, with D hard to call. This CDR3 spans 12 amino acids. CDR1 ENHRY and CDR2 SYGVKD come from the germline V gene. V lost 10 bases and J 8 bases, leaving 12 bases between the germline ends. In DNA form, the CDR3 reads TGTGCCACCAGCAGTGGGGATTCACCCCTCCACTTT. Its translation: CATSSGDSPLHF.

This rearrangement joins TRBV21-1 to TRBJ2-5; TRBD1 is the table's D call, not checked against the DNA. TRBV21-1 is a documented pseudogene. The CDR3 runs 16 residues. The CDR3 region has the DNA TGTGCCAGCAGCAAAGCGCTGGAAGGGGGCAGGGAGACCCAGTACTTC. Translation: CASSKALEGGRETQYF.

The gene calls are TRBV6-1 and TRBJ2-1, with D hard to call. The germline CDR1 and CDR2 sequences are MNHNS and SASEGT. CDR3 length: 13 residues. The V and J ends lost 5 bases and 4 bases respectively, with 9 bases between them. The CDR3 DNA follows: TGTGCCAGCAGTCAAAGGGATTACAATGAGCAGTTCTTC. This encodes CASSQRDYNEQFF.

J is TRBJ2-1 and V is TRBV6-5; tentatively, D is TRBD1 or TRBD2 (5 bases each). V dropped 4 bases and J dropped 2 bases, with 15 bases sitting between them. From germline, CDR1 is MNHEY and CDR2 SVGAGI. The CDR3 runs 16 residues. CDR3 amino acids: CASSSTGTGTYNEQFF. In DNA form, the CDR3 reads TGTGCCAGCAGTTCCACCGGGACGGGGACCTACAATGAGCAGTTCTTC.

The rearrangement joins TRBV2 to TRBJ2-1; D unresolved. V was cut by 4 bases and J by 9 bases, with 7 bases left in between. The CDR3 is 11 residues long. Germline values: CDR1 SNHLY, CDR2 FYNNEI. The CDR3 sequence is CASSGTGEQFF. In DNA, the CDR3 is TGTGCCAGCAGTGGGACGGGTGAGCAGTTCTTC.

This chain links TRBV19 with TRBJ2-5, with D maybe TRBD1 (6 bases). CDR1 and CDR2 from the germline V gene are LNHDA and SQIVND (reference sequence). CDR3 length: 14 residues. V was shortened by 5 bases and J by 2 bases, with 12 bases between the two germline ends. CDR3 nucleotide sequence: TGTGCCAGTAGTTTCACCGGACAGCAAGAGACCCAGTACTTC. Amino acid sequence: CASSFTGQQETQYF.

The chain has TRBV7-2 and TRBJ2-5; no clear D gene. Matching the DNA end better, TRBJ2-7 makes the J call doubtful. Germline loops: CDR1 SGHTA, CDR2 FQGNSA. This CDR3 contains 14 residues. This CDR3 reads CASSLAGSYYEQYF. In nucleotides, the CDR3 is TGTGCCAGCAGCTTAGCGGGATCGTACTACGAGCAGTACTTC.

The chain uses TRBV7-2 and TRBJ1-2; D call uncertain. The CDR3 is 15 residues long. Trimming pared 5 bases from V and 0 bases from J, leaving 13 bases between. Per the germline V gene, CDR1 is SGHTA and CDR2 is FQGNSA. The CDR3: CASSPSRLANYGYTF. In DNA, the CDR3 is TGTGCCAGCAGCCCCTCGAGACTAGCTAACTATGGCTACACCTTC.